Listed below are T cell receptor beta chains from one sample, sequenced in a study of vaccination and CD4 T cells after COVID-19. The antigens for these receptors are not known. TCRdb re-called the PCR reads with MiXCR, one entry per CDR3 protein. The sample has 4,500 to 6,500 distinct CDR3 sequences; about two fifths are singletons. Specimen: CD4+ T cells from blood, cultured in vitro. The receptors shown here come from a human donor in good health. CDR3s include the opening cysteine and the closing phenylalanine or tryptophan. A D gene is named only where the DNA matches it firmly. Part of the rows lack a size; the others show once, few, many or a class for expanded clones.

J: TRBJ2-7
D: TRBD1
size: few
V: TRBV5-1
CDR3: CASSLERMGTGANEQYF
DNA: TGCGCCAGCAGCTTGGAAAGAATGGGGACAGGGGCAAACGAGCAGTACTTC

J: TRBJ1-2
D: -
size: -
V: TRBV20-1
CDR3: CSALTGNYGYTF
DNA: TGCAGTGCACTAACAGGGAACTATGGCTACACCTTC

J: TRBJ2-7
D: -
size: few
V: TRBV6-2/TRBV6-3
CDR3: CASTKRGTRVHEQYF
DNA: TGTGCCAGCACTAAAAGGGGGACACGAGTCCACGAGCAGTACTTC

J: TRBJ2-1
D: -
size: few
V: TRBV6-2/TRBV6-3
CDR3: CASTNWDGDNEQFF
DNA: TGTGCCAGCACCAACTGGGACGGCGACAATGAGCAGTTCTTC

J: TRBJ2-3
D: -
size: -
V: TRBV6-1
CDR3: CASSPGTGTDTQYF
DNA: TGTGCCAGCAGTCCAGGGACGGGCACAGATACGCAGTATTTT

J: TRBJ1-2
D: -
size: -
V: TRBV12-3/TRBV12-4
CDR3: CASSLSGTWGYTF
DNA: TGTGCCAGCAGTTTATCAGGGACGTGGGGCTACACCTTC

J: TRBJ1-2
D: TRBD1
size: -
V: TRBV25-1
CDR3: CASRGAAGYTF
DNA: TGTGCTTCCAGGGGGGCGGCTGGCTACACCTTC

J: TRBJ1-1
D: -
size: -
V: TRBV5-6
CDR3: CASSLVVGPYTEAFF
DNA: TGTGCCAGCAGCTTGGTGGTAGGGCCTTACACTGAAGCTTTCTTT

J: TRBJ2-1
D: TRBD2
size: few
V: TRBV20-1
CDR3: CIAGGRTDNEQFF
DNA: TGCATCGCTGGCGGGAGAACTGACAATGAGCAGTTCTTC

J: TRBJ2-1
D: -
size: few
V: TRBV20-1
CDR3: CSASGPDRLYNEQFF
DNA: TGCAGTGCTTCAGGCCCGGACAGACTCTACAATGAGCAGTTCTTC

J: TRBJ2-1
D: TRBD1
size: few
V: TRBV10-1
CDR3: CASSDIGDSRNEQFF
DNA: TGCGCCAGCAGTGATATAGGGGACAGCCGTAATGAGCAGTTCTTC

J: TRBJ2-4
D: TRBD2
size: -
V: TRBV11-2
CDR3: CASSLGSRGGVAKNIQYF
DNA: TGTGCCAGCAGCTTAGGTTCGCGGGGGGGGGTAGCCAAAAACATTCAGTACTTC

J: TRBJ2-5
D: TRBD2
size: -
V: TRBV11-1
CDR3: CASSFTSGRARYQETQYF
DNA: TGTGCCAGCAGCTTTACTAGCGGGAGGGCCCGGTACCAAGAGACCCAGTACTTC

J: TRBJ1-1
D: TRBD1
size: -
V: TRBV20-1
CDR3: CSAQTPGQGAWKNTEAFF
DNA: TGCAGTGCTCAAACCCCGGGACAGGGGGCCTGGAAGAACACTGAAGCTTTCTTT

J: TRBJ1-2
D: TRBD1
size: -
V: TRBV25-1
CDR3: CASRGEGTGYGYTF
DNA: TGTGCCAGCAGGGGGGAAGGGACAGGCTATGGCTACACCTTC

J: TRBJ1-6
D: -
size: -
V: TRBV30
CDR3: CAWRGDRRSYNSPLHF
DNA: TGTGCCTGGAGGGGAGACCGACGCTCCTATAATTCACCCCTCCACTTT

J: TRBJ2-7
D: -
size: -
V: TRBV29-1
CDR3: CSVAGGGYEQYF
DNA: TGCAGCGTTGCAGGGGGGGGCTACGAGCAGTACTTC

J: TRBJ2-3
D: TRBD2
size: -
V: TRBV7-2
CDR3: CASSLIPPPTSGGGLDTQYF
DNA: TGTGCCAGCAGCTTAATTCCCCCCCCGACTAGCGGAGGTGGTTTAGATACGCAGTATTTT

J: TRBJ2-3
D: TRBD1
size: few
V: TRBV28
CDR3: CASSAGTGETDTQYF
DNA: TGTGCCAGCAGCGCCGGGACAGGGGAGACAGATACGCAGTATTTT

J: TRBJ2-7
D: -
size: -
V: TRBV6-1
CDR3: CASSPFPASGPYEQYF
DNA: TGTGCCAGCAGTCCATTTCCGGCCTCAGGCCCCTACGAGCAGTACTTC

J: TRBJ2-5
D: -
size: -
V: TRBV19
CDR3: CASERGETQYF
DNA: TGTGCCTCCGAGAGAGGAGAGACCCAGTACTTC

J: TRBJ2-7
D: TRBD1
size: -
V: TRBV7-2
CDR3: CASSLALGTGGGYEQYF
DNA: TGTGCCAGCAGCTTAGCGCTCGGGACAGGGGGCGGGTACGAGCAGTACTTC

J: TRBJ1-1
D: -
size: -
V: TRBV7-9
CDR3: CASSLGGGGTEAFF
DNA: TGTGCCAGCAGCTTAGGGGGAGGAGGCACTGAAGCTTTCTTT